This TCR beta chain stems from a study of cytomegalovirus exposure and HLA in healthy donors. This PCR relied on a set of 60 Vbeta primers and 13 Jbeta primers. Profiling relied on immunoSEQ multiplex PCR, and the TCRdb table lists in-frame clones only, not all of them. The table lists 90,000 to 100,000 clones, roughly 70% of them singletons. This clone came up once. Sequencing used PBMCs. The clonotype comes from a man over 45 in good health and CMV-seronegative.

The CDR3 protein is CASSLLLAGADLETQYF. CDR3 DNA: TGTGCCAGCAGTTTATTGCTAGCGGGAGCAGATTTAGAGACCCAGTACTTC. V usage is TRBV28 and J usage is TRBJ2-5; 10 bases map to TRBD2. Germline V CDR1 and CDR2: MDHEN, SYDVKM. Losses at the gene ends were 1 base for V and 4 bases for J; bases not matched to a gene: 9. The CDR3 loop spans 17 amino acids.